Included here is one TCR beta chain sequence, with context. What it recognizes is unknown. This CDR3 has 16 amino acids. V was clipped by 3 bases and J by 2 bases, with 15 bases between them. Germline lookup yields CDR1 SGDLS and CDR2 YYNGEE. The data stem from a study of siplizumab effects on memory and regulatory T cells. Clones were sequenced by immunoSEQ multiplex PCR, and TCRdb holds only the in-frame ones, with some missing. The sample contains about 100,000 clones, approximately 92% of which appear only once. Study-wide results and caveats: Most proliferating CD4+ or CD8+ clones, roughly 75-96%, had no naive or memory assignment. Alloreactive clones mapping to unstimulated subsets formed only a minor fraction. Naive T cells were seen as more diverse than memory cells and as major alloresponse contributors. Siplizumab produced a significant drop in alloreactive sequences attributable to unstimulated CD4+ memory cells.

The chain uses TRBV9 and TRBJ2-1, with D perhaps TRBD1 (5 bases). This clonotype originated in a human donor in good health. Some clones in this sample may be carry-over from other donors' samples. The sequencing sample was made of CD4+ T cells sorted from blood. CDR3 region: CASSGRQLEAYNEQFF. The CDR3 DNA reads TGTGCCAGCAGCGGTCGACAGTTAGAGGCCTACAATGAGCAGTTCTTC.